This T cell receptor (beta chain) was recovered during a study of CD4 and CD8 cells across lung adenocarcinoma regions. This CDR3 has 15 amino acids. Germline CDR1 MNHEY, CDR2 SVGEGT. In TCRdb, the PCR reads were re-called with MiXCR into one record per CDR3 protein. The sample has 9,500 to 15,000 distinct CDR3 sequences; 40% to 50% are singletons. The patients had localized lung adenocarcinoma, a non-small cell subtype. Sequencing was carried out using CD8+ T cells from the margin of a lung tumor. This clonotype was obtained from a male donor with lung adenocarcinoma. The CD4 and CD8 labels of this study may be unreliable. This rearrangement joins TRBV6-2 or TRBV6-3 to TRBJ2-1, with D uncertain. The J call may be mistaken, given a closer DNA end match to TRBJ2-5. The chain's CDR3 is CASSYAASGQETQYF. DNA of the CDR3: TGTGCCAGCAGTTATGCCGCGTCGGGTCAAGAGACCCAGTACTTC.